This TCR beta chain comes out of a study of blood T cell repertoires in COVID-19. Background on the study: PBMCs, B-cell-depleted T cells, or T cells provided the cDNA or gDNA that made up the material.

CDR3 size: 14 residues. After removal of 3 bases from V and 5 bases from J, the junction contained 5 bases not matched to a gene. Per the germline V gene, CDR1 is KGHSH and CDR2 is LQKENI. This clone was seen only once. Using immunoSEQ multiplex PCR, the repertoire was profiled, and TCRdb retains in-frame clones only, with some absent. The table has 65,000 to 80,000 clones, 85% to 90% seen once. This chain links TRBV18 with TRBJ2-7, with 9 bases aligning to TRBD1. Material: peripheral blood. The receptor was isolated from a man aged 50 to 59 with active COVID-19. The CDR3 region has the DNA TGTGCCAGCTCACCCTGGGACAGGGCGAACGAGCAGTACTTC. Its protein product is CASSPWDRANEQYF.